This T cell receptor (beta chain) is from a study of shared clonotypes between healthy human individuals. Generated by immunoSEQ multiplex PCR, the TCRdb table keeps only in-frame clones and is missing some. The sample has about half a million clones; around 73% are singletons. The unsorted samples took about 100 million PBMCs to get genomic DNA. Trimming took 0 bases from V and 4 from J; bases not matched to a gene: 10. From germline, CDR1 is SGHNT and CDR2 YYREEE (reference sequence). This CDR3 is 16 amino acids long. The V gene is TRBV5-4, the J gene TRBJ2-7; TRBD2 matches 7 bases. The clonotype originates from a woman in her thirties or forties in good health. Some clones in this sample may be carry-over from other donors' samples. The sample consisted of PBMCs. CDR3 nucleotide sequence: TGTGCCAGCAGCTTGGGATCTAGCGGTGTTGTATACGAGCAGTACTTC. This translates into CASSLGSSGVVYEQYF.